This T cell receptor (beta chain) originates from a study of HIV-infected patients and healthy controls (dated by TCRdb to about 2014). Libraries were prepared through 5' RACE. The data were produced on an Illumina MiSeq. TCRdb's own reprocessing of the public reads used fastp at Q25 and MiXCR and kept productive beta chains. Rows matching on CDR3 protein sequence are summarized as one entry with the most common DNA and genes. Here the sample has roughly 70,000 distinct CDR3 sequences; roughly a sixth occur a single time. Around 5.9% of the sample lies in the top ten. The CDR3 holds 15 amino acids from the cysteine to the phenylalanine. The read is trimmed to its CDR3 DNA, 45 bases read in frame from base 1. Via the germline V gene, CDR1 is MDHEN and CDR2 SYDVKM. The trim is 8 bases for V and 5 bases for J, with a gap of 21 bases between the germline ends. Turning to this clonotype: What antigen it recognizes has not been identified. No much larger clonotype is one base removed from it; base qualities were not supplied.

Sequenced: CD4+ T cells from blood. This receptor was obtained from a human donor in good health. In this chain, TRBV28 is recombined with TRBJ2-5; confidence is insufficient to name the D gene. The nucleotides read TGTGCCAGCTCTGATTCTAGACCCGTTGGTGAGACCCAGTACTTC. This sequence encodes CASSDSRPVGETQYF.